This TCR beta chain was observed in a study of cytomegalovirus exposure and HLA in healthy donors. Vbeta (60) and Jbeta (13) primers were used in the PCR. Method: immunoSEQ multiplex PCR; TCRdb's copy keeps in-frame clones and lacks some. This sample has 100,000 to 150,000 clones, with more than 75% found just once. This clone was counted only a few times. V was trimmed by 5 bases and J by 0 bases, leaving 10 bases between them. Germline V gene lookup returns CDR1 MNHEY and CDR2 SVGAGI. This CDR3 is built from 15 residues. The chain joins TRBV6-5 to TRBJ1-4, with unresolved D. Sample: PBMCs. This TCR was recovered from a female donor in good health and CMV-seronegative. In DNA, the CDR3 is TGTGCCAGCAGTATCAGATTTGCAACTAATGAAAAACTGTTTTTT. Protein product: CASSIRFATNEKLFF.